This T cell receptor (beta chain) was identified during a study of blood T cell repertoires in COVID-19. To note about this clone: Other nucleotide sequences from this sample produce the same CDR3.

Germline V gene sequence: CDR1 KGHDR, CDR2 SFDVKD. The CDR3 sequence is 15 residues long. After removal of 4 bases from V and 3 bases from J, the junction contained 5 bases not matched to a gene. Enrollees, roughly 18 to 90 years old, lived in 24 US areas. Participants' own reports of clinical history determined their cohort assignment. The repertoire was sequenced with immunoSEQ multiplex PCR; TCRdb's copy has only in-frame clones and lacks some. Among a few hundred thousand clones listed, about 85% were seen once. The sequenced material came from PBMCs or T cells enriched from blood (not recorded which). This chain links TRBV24-1 with TRBJ1-5, with TRBD1 matching over 7 bases. This TCR was sampled from a woman aged 45-60 years who had been exposed to COVID-19. CDR3 bases: TGTGCCACCAGTGACCCCGGGACAGCCAATCAGCCCCAGCATTTT. Its protein is CATSDPGTANQPQHF.